This T cell receptor (beta chain) derives from a study of blood T cell repertoires in COVID-19. Whole-study context: From the United States, Italy and Spain came samples of acute and convalescent COVID-19. T cells, B-cell-depleted T cells, or PBMCs provided the cDNA or gDNA that served as material.

Per the authors' pipeline: Reference gene primer amplification yielded estimated nucleated cell counts. Here immunoSEQ multiplex PCR was the method, and the copy in TCRdb shows in-frame clones only, minus some. That table furnishes V, J and clone size, whereas the DNA furnished D and trimming. This repertoire shows more than 35,000 clones, 79% found once; its top ten account for around 25%. The germline V gene encodes CDR1 SGHRS and CDR2 YFSETQ. This CDR3 is 15 amino acids long. Trimming took off 6 bases at V and 2 bases at J, with 16 bases between the two ends. This chain links TRBV5-1 with TRBJ2-3, with D possibly being TRBD1 (6 bases). The source is a man between 65 and 85 years old with acute or convalescent COVID-19. Sequences were obtained from peripheral blood. In DNA, the CDR3 is TGCGCCAGCAATAAACAGGGCGCGTCCACAGATACGCAGTATTTT. As protein: CASNKQGASTDTQYF.